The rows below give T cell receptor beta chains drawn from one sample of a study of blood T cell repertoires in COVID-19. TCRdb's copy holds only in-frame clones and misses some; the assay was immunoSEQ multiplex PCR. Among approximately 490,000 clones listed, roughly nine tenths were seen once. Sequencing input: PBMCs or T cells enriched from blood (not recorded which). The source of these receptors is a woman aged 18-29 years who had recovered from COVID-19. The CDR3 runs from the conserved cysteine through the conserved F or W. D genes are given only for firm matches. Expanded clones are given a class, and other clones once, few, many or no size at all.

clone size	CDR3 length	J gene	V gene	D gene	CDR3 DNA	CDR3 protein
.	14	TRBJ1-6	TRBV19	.	TGTGCCAGTAGTTACGGGGGGACAAATTCACCCCTCCACTTT	CASSYGGTNSPLHF
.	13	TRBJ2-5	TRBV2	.	TGTGCCAGCGGCGGGGACAGCCAAGAGACCCAGTACTTC	CASGGDSQETQYF
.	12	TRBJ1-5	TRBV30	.	TGTGCCTGGAGCGGCAGCGATCAGCCCCAGCATTTT	CAWSGSDQPQHF
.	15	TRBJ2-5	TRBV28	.	TGTGCCAGCAGCTTAAATAAGGGAGGGGGAGAGACCCAGTACTTC	CASSLNKGGGETQYF
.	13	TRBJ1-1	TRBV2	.	TGTGCCAGCAGTTCAGTAAGAGGCACTGAAGCTTTCTTT	CASSSVRGTEAFF
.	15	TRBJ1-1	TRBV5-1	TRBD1	TGCGCCAGCAGCTTGGGGAGACAGGGCCGGACTGAAGCTTTCTTT	CASSLGRQGRTEAFF
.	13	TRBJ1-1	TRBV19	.	TGTGCCAGTAGTCCGCAGGGGCAGTCTGAAGCTTTCTTT	CASSPQGQSEAFF
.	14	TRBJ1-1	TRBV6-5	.	TGTGCCAGCAGTTACGGCGGCAGGGGCACTGAAGCTTTCTTT	CASSYGGRGTEAFF
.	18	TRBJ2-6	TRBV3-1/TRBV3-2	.	TGTGCCAGCAGTCGAGGGGGGGTACCCTACTCTGGGGCCAACGTCCTGACTTTC	CASSRGGVPYSGANVLTF
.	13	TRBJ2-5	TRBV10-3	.	TGTGCCATCGGCCTAGCGACTGGAGAGACCCAGTACTTC	CAIGLATGETQYF
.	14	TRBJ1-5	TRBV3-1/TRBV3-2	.	TGTGCCAGCAGCCAATCCCCGGGGTATCAGCCCCAGCATTTT	CASSQSPGYQPQHF
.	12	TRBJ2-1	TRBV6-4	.	TGTGCCAGCAGCCAGGGGGGCAATGAGCAGTTCTTC	CASSQGGNEQFF
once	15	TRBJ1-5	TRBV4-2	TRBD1	TGTGCCAGCAGCCTGACAGGGTCAGTCAATCAGCCCCAGCATTTT	CASSLTGSVNQPQHF
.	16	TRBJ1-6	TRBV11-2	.	TGTGCCAGCAGCTTTCTGAGTACAGGGTGGAATTCACCCCTCCACTTT	CASSFLSTGWNSPLHF
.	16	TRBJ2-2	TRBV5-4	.	TGTGCCAGCACCGTAGGAGGGGGGGGCCAGACCGGGGAGCTGTTTTTT	CASTVGGGGQTGELFF
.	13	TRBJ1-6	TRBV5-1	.	TGCGCCAGCAGGGCAGGGGTCAATTCACCCCTCCACTTT	CASRAGVNSPLHF
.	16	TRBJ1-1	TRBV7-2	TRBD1	TGTGCCAGCAGCTCCCCATTCCGGGACAGGAACACTGAAGCTTTCTTT	CASSSPFRDRNTEAFF
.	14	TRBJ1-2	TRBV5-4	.	TGTGCCAGCAGCTTGGGGCAGGGCTCATGGGGCTACACCTTC	CASSLGQGSWGYTF
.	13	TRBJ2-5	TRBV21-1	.	TGTGCCAGCAGCAAAGGTTTTCTGGAGACCCAGTACTTC	CASSKGFLETQYF
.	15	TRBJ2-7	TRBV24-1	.	TGTGCCACCAGTGGTGTAGCGGACAAGGGCCACGAGCAGTACTTC	CATSGVADKGHEQYF
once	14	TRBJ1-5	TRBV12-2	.	TGTGCAAGTCGCCCCCGACAAATCAATCAGCCCCAGCATTTT	CASRPRQINQPQHF
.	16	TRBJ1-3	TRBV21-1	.	TGTGCCAGCAACCCTGGGGGCGCTGGGTCTGGAAACACCATATATTTT	CASNPGGAGSGNTIYF
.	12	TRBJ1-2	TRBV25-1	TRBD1	TGTGCCAGCACTCAGGGGGGAGGAGGCTACACCTTC	CASTQGGGGYTF
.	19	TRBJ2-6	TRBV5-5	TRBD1	TGTGCCAGCAGCCCCGGGACAGGGAGTTTGCGCTCTGGGGCCAACGTCCTGACTTTC	CASSPGTGSLRSGANVLTF
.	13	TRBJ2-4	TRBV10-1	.	TGCGCCAGCAGTGAGGGAGGCAAAAACATTCAGTACTTC	CASSEGGKNIQYF
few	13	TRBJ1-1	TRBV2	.	TGTGCCAGCAGGGCCGACGCGGGCACTGAAGCTTTCTTT	CASRADAGTEAFF
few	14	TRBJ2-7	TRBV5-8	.	TGTGCCAGCAGCCCGGGGAAAGTGCTGGGCGAGCAGTACTTC	CASSPGKVLGEQYF
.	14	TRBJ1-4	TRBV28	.	TGTGCCAGCAGACCGAATAGAGGTAATGAAAAACTGTTTTTT	CASRPNRGNEKLFF
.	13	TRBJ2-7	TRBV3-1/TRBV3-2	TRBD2	TGTGCCAGCAGCTCGGGACTAGCGGGCGAGCAGTACTTC	CASSSGLAGEQYF
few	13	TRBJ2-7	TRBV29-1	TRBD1	TGCAGCGTTGAAGCCACAGGGGGATACGAGCAGTACTTC	CSVEATGGYEQYF
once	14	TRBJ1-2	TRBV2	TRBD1	TGTGCCACCAAGGACAGGATTACTAACTATGGCTACACCTTC	CATKDRITNYGYTF
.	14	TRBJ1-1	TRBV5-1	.	TGCGCCAGCAGCTTAAGTACAGTGAACACTGAAGCTTTCTTT	CASSLSTVNTEAFF
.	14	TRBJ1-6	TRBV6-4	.	TGTGCCAGCAGTAACAGTCCCTATAATTCACCCCTCCACTTT	CASSNSPYNSPLHF
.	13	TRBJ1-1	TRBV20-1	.	TGCAGTGCTAGTAGGGGCCTACACACTGAAGCTTTCTTT	CSASRGLHTEAFF
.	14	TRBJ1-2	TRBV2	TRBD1	TGTGCCAGCAGCGGACAGGGGGGGCGGGATGGCTACACCTTC	CASSGQGGRDGYTF
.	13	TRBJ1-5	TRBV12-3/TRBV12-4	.	TGTGCCAGCAGAACAGGGTACAATCAGCCCCAGCATTTT	CASRTGYNQPQHF
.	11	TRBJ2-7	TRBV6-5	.	TGTGCCAGCAGTTCCATCTACGAGCAGTACTTC	CASSSIYEQYF
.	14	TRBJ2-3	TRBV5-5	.	TGTGCCAGCAGCTTGGAAGGCAGGGGAGATACGCAGTATTTT	CASSLEGRGDTQYF
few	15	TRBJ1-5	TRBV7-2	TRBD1	TGTGCCAGCAACCTACTAACAGGGGTGTATCAGCCCCAGCATTTT	CASNLLTGVYQPQHF
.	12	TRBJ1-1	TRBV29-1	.	TGCAGCGTTGAAGGGGCAGCCATTGAAGCTTTCTTT	CSVEGAAIEAFF
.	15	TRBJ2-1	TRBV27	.	TGTGCCAGCAGTCTCCAGCTTAGCCTCTACAATGAGCAGTTCTTC	CASSLQLSLYNEQFF
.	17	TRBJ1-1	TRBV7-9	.	TGTGCCAGCAGCTTAAGAGCCGGAATAAGGGGGAACACTGAAGCTTTCTTT	CASSLRAGIRGNTEAFF
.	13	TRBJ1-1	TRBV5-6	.	TGTGCCAGCAGCCTGGACCTGCGATCTGAAGCTTTCTTT	CASSLDLRSEAFF
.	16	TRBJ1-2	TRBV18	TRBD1	TGTGCCAGCTCACCACAAACAGGGGAGTCAAACTATGGCTACACCTTC	CASSPQTGESNYGYTF
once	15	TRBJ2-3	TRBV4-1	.	TGCGCCAGCAGCCGAGGGGAGGCTGGGGTTGATACGCAGTATTTT	CASSRGEAGVDTQYF
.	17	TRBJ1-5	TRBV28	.	TGTGCCAGCTGGGAGGGAGCCCGTTCCCGCGGCAATCAGCCCCAGCATTTT	CASWEGARSRGNQPQHF
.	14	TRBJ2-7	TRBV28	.	TGTGCCAGCACCTCCCCGGGGGAACACTACGAGCAGTACTTC	CASTSPGEHYEQYF
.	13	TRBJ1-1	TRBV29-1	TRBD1	TGCAGCGCTCCAGGGGGCGCCGACACTGAAGCTTTCTTT	CSAPGGADTEAFF
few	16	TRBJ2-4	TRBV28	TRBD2	TGTGCCAGCACCACCCGGCTGGGGGGGGTCAAAAACATTCAGTACTTC	CASTTRLGGVKNIQYF
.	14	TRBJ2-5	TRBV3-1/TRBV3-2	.	TGTGCCAGCATGGCGGAGGGGGCCTGGGAGACCCAGTACTTC	CASMAEGAWETQYF
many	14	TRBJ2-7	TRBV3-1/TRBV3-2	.	TGTGCCAGCAGCCAATCAGACATCTCCTACGAGCAGTACTTC	CASSQSDISYEQYF
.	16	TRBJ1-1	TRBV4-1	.	TGCGCCAGCAGCCAAGCCGGGACACTTACGAACACTGAAGCTTTCTTT	CASSQAGTLTNTEAFF
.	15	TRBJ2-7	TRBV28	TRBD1	TGTGCCAGCAGGGGGACAGGCCGTAGCTCCTACGAGCAGTACTTC	CASRGTGRSSYEQYF
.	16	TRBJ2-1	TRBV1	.	TGCACCAGCAGCCAAGATAGCCTAGCGGGGGGGAATGAGCAGTTCTTC	CTSSQDSLAGGNEQFF
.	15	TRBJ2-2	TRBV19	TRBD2	TGTGCCAGTAGTATGATGGGGGGGTCCGACGGGGAGCTGTTTTTT	CASSMMGGSDGELFF
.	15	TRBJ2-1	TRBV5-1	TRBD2	TGCGCCAGCAGCGTCGGGACTAGCGGGCACAATGAGCAGTTCTTC	CASSVGTSGHNEQFF